This TCR beta chain is from a study of blood T cell repertoires in COVID-19 (dated by TCRdb to the early 2020s). The study in broad terms: Samples from collaborators originated in the United States, Italy and Spain and spanned both the acute and convalescent phases of COVID-19. The prospective study material was composed of cDNA or gDNA derived from T cells, B-cell-depleted T cells, or PBMCs. The repertoires were released in a freely available public database meant as a resource for research on the immune response to SARS-CoV-2. The samples were drawn from the first 160 participants of the ongoing ImmuneRACE study and from 1,254 subjects provided by 6 global collaborators. The dataset comprised deeply sampled blood TCRbeta repertoires from subjects exposed to, actively infected with, or recovered from COVID-19. Where HLA class I and class II types were available, the types were taken from metadata supplied by the sample provider, not from assay-based typing. A de-identified subject ID, COVID-19 status, age in years and sex were almost always included in the sample metadata. What the study reported, not specific to this receptor: The amount of clinical and demographic metadata varied by source and participant and was provided uncurated.

TCRbeta CDR3 regions were amplified from genomic DNA by means of the immunoSEQ Assay, a bias-controlled multiplex PCR. As for the original processing: Within the assay, amplification of reference gene primers was used to estimate how many nucleated cells each sample contained. To quantify the absolute abundance of each unique TCRbeta CDR3 rearrangement, sequence reads were collapsed and filtered. Productive Simpson clonality was computed per sample as the square root of Simpson's diversity index over productive rearrangements. As stored in TCRdb, this immuneACCESS dataset retains in-frame rearrangements with V and J assigned. A fraction of the clones does not appear; measured against another copy, unresolved V genes explain less than half of the discrepancy, and the remainder lacks a known reason. The V and J calls and clone size are taken from that table; D and trimming were inferred from the DNA. The sample contains around 200,000 clones, 80% of them found a single time. The top ten clonotypes cover over 7% of the sample.

Notes on this clone: What antigen it recognizes has not been identified. Base quality data are lacking; no much larger clone is found one base away.

From the cysteine up to the phenylalanine, the CDR3 has a length of 17 residues. Solely the CDR3 DNA is kept, with 51 bases framed from the first base. Relative to germline, V is 2 bases shorter and J is 0 bases shorter, with 14 bases between their ends. Taken from the germline V gene (reference sequence), the CDR1 and CDR2 loops are LNHNV and YYDKDF. Participants in the prospective study were aged about 18 to 95 years, lived in about two dozen United States geographic areas, and enrolled through a virtual design. To assign participants to cohorts, the prospective study relied on clinical history that participants themselves reported in a screening survey and a study questionnaire. Each participant in the prospective study had whole blood, serum and a nasopharyngeal or oropharyngeal swab collected by mobile phlebotomists. Additional blood draws and questionnaires over an approximately two-month period could optionally be provided by prospective study participants. Blood samples from the prospective study were shipped frozen or at room temperature prior to DNA extraction.

The rearrangement combines TRBV15 with TRBJ2-4, with TRBD2 tentatively as D gene (7 bases match). The sample was PBMCs or T cells enriched from blood (not recorded which). This TCR came from a woman aged 40 to 55 with acute COVID-19. The nucleotide sequence is TGTGCCACCAGCAGACTCTCGGGGGGCATAGCCAAAAACATTCAGTACTTC. It translates as CATSRLSGGIAKNIQYF.